These 27 T cell receptor beta chains were all obtained from the same sample, sequenced in a study of blood T cell repertoires in COVID-19. TCRdb keeps only in-frame clones here, not all; method: immunoSEQ multiplex PCR. Of some 200,000 clones in the sample, about nine tenths were seen once. The sequenced sample consisted of PBMCs or T cells enriched from blood (not recorded which). Receptors originate from a man aged 25 to 40 in a cohort exposed to, infected with or recovered from COVID-19 (not recorded which).

This chain links TRBV28 with TRBJ1-3; D remains ambiguous. CDR1 and CDR2 from the germline V gene are MDHEN and SYDVKM. Trimming stripped 9 bases from V and 8 bases from J, with 14 bases between. The CDR3 totals 12 residues. CDR3 residues: CASYKRVDTIYF. In nucleotides, the CDR3 is TGTGCCAGTTACAAGCGCGTAGACACCATATATTTT.

The chain employs TRBV28 and TRBJ2-1; D is perhaps TRBD2 (5 bases). Germline V gene data show CDR1 as MDHEN and CDR2 as SYDVKM. Trimming cost V 2 bases and J 1 base, with 15 bases left between them. The CDR3 is made up of 17 amino acids. CDR3 in amino acids: CASSLILGKESYNEQFF. The CDR3 nucleotides are TGTGCCAGCAGTTTAATTCTCGGGAAGGAATCCTACAATGAGCAGTTCTTC.

This chain links TRBV28 with TRBJ2-1; TRBD1 agrees at 8 bases. This CDR3 has 14 residues. Germline CDR1 is MDHEN and CDR2 is SYDVKM. Losses at the gene ends were 3 bases for V and 6 bases for J; bases not matched to a gene: 4. The CDR3, as DNA: TGTGCCAGCAGTTTTTCTGGACAGGGCAATGAGCAGTTCTTC. Translated, it gives CASSFSGQGNEQFF.

V usage is TRBV28 and J usage is TRBJ1-1, with D perhaps matching TRBD1 (6 bases). Germline CDR1 and CDR2: MDHEN and SYDVKM. Trimming shortened V by 2 bases and J by 3 bases, and 13 bases separated the two germline ends. The CDR3 length is 15 residues. The CDR3, as DNA: TGTGCCAGCAGTTTAGGCCCAGGGGTGGACACTGAAGCTTTCTTT. Translated, it gives CASSLGPGVDTEAFF.

The rearrangement joins TRBV19 to TRBJ1-2; D may be TRBD1 (5 bases). The CDR3 totals 16 residues. Germline V gene sequence: CDR1 LNHDA, CDR2 SQIVND (reference sequence). Trimming removed 3 bases at V and 4 bases at J, with 18 bases between. CDR3 sequence: CASSISQAGYGYGYTF. CDR3 sequence (DNA): TGTGCCAGTAGTATCTCACAGGCGGGGTACGGCTATGGCTACACCTTC.

This clone was seen more than once but under ten times. The chain couples TRBV6-4 to TRBJ2-1; 12 bases fit TRBD2. CDR1 and CDR2 (germline): MRHNA, SNTAGT. The CDR3 has 16 residues. V shed 5 bases and J 0 bases; nucleotides not matched to a gene: 2. The chain's CDR3 is CASSSTSGGSYNEQFF. CDR3 sequence (DNA): TGTGCCAGCAGTTCGACTAGCGGGGGCTCCTACAATGAGCAGTTCTTC.

The rearrangement links TRBV3-1 (or the pseudogene TRBV3-2) to TRBJ1-6; 11 nucleotides match TRBD1. Germline V gene data show CDR1 as LGHDT and CDR2 as YNNKEL (reference sequence). J gave up 7 bases and V 3 bases, and 8 bases lay outside the gene matches. The CDR3 is made up of 17 amino acids. In DNA form, the CDR3 reads TGTGCCAGCAGCCACACAGGACAGGGGGCTTGGAATTCACCCCTCCACTTT. It is translated as CASSHTGQGAWNSPLHF.

This chain links TRBV5-4 with TRBJ2-3; maybe TRBD1 (5 bases). The CDR3 is 16 residues long. With 2 bases removed from V and 1 base from J, the gap between germline ends came to 14 bases. Per germline, CDR1 SGHNT and CDR2 YYREEE (reference sequence). The CDR3 spells CASSFPRGAGTDTQYF. The DNA of the CDR3 is TGTGCCAGCAGCTTTCCACGTGGGGCTGGCACAGATACGCAGTATTTT.

The rearrangement joins TRBV11-3 to TRBJ2-1, with 7 bases aligning to TRBD1. V shed 0 bases and J 3 bases; nucleotides not matched to a gene: 2. The length of the CDR3 is 15 residues. Germline assignment: CDR1 SGHNT and CDR2 YENEEA. The CDR3 here is CASSLDPGGYNEQFF. CDR3 DNA sequence: TGTGCCAGCAGCTTAGATCCAGGGGGCTACAATGAGCAGTTCTTC.

The chain carries TRBV2 and TRBJ2-5, with 14 bases aligning to TRBD2. The J segment lost 5 bases and the V segment lost 3 bases, leaving 11 bases of the junction unmatched. Germline values: CDR1 SNHLY, CDR2 FYNNEI. The CDR3 totals 18 residues. DNA for the CDR3: TGTGCCAGCAGTGATAATAAAGGACTAGCGGGAGGCGGGGAGACCCAGTACTTC. It is translated as CASSDNKGLAGGGETQYF.

The chain employs TRBV5-1 and TRBJ2-3; D possibly corresponds to TRBD1 (5 bases). The V end was cut by 7 bases, the J end by 5 bases, with 17 bases between. From germline, CDR1 is SGHRS and CDR2 YFSETQ. The CDR3 sequence is 14 residues long. CDR3 DNA: TGCGCCAGCGCCCTTCAGGGTCCGAAAGATACGCAGTATTTT. As protein: CASALQGPKDTQYF.

V and J are TRBV19 and TRBJ2-4; a weak D match, TRBD2 (5 bases). The CDR3 contains 15 residues. Trimming removed 6 bases at V and 8 bases at J, with 20 bases between. In germline, CDR1 is LNHDA, CDR2 SQIVND (reference sequence). CDR3 nucleotide sequence: TGTGCCAGTAGCCTGACCGTGGCGAGGGCCGACATTCAGTACTTC. Protein: CASSLTVARADIQYF.

This clone has more than one count but fewer than ten. The CDR3 sequence is CASSSSGGAKNIQYF. In DNA, the CDR3 is TGTGCCAGCAGTTCTTCCGGCGGGGCCAAAAACATTCAGTACTTC. J is TRBJ2-4 and V is TRBV28; D is perhaps TRBD2 (5 bases). Germline V gives CDR1 MDHEN, CDR2 SYDVKM. V shed 4 bases and J shed 1 base, with 11 bases lying between them. The CDR3 length is 15 residues. Full variable domain (remainder filled in from reference TRBV28 and TRBJ2-4): DVKVTQSSRYLVKRTGEKVFLECVQDMDHENMFWYRQDPGLGLRLIYFSYDVKMKEKGDIPEGYSVSREKKERFSLILESASTNQTSMYLCASSSSGGAKNIQYFGAGTRLSVL.

The genes are TRBV6-5 and TRBJ2-2; tentatively, D is TRBD1 (6 bases). V lost 4 bases and J lost 7, with 19 bases in between. The CDR3 consists of 16 residues. Germline V gene data show CDR1 as MNHEY and CDR2 as SVGAGI. CDR3 amino acids: CASSSGIQGRSGELFF. In DNA form, the CDR3 reads TGTGCCAGCAGTTCCGGGATCCAGGGGAGAAGCGGGGAGCTGTTTTTT.

This chain uses TRBV29-1 with TRBJ1-2; TRBD1 matches at 11 bases. Trimming at V came to 6 bases and at J to 2 bases, leaving 8 bases not matched to a gene. Germline V gives CDR1 SQVTM, CDR2 ANQGSEA. The CDR3 runs 15 residues. In nucleotides, the CDR3 is TGCAGCGTCCTAGGGGACAGGGGGACCAACTATGGCTACACCTTC. This gives the protein CSVLGDRGTNYGYTF.

The chain employs TRBV29-1 and TRBJ2-5; 7 bases line up with TRBD1. Germline V gene sequence: CDR1 SQVTM, CDR2 ANQGSEA. The CDR3 contains 13 residues. The junction had 7 bases not matched to a gene; V was cut back by 6 bases and J by 3 bases. The DNA for the CDR3 is TGCAGCGTCAAAATAGGGGGCGAAGAGACCCAGTACTTC. It encodes CSVKIGGEETQYF.

The rearrangement links TRBV11-2 to TRBJ2-7; D gene uncertain. The length of the CDR3 is 16 residues. Germline CDR1 is SGHAT and CDR2 is FQNNGV. V was clipped by 4 bases and J by 1 base, with 17 bases between them. Written as DNA, the CDR3 is TGTGCCAGCAGCTCGATACGCACTCGGGTGTCCTACGAGCAGTACTTC. Amino acids: CASSSIRTRVSYEQYF.

The chain uses TRBV10-2 and TRBJ1-1, with 10 bases aligning to TRBD1. The V segment lost 3 bases and the J segment 4 bases; nucleotides outside the gene matches: 5. The germline CDR1 and CDR2 sequences are WSHSY and SAAADI. The CDR3 spans 15 residues. This CDR3 is CASSDQWTGGTEAFF. For the CDR3, the DNA is TGCGCCAGCAGTGACCAGTGGACAGGGGGCACTGAAGCTTTCTTT.

This clone was seen only a few times. This rearrangement joins TRBV7-3 to TRBJ2-2; 7 nucleotides match TRBD1. The CDR3 runs 16 residues. Trimming took 1 base from V and 1 from J; bases not matched to a gene: 3. Germline V gene sequence: CDR1 SGHTA, CDR2 FQGTGA. CDR3 sequence: CASSLKGARNTGELFF. Written as DNA, the CDR3 is TGTGCCAGCAGCTTAAAGGGGGCGCGGAACACCGGGGAGCTGTTTTTT.

This chain connects TRBV7-9 to TRBJ1-1; TRBD1 agrees at 9 bases. The CDR3 is 17 residues long. V was pared by 4 bases and J by 4 bases, with 13 bases of the junction left unmatched. CDR1 is SEHNR, CDR2 FQNEAQ, per germline (reference sequence). The CDR3 DNA reads as TGTGCCAGCAGCTCCAAAACGGGGACAGGGATGGGCACTGAAGCTTTCTTT. As protein: CASSSKTGTGMGTEAFF.

The J gene is TRBJ2-3, the V gene TRBV14, with 9 bases matching TRBD2. V shed 0 bases, J shed 13 bases, and the junction held 2 bases outside the gene matches. Germline V gene data show CDR1 as SGHDN and CDR2 as FVKESK. The CDR3 is 12 amino acids. CDR3 DNA sequence: TGTGCCAGCAGCCAAGAGCGGGAGGGGAAGTATTTT. As protein: CASSQEREGKYF. The complete variable domain, with remaining parts taken from reference TRBV14 and TRBJ2-3, reads EAGVTQFPSHSVIEKGQTVTLRCDPISGHDNLYWYRRVMGKEIKFLLHFVKESKQDESGMPNNRFLAERTGGTYSTLKVQPAELEDSGVYFCASSQEREGKYFGPGTRLTVL.

This rearrangement joins TRBV7-2 to TRBJ1-2; no reliable D call. The V and J ends lost 2 bases and 6 bases respectively, with 7 bases between them. Germline V gene lookup returns CDR1 SGHTA and CDR2 FQGNSA. The CDR3 contains 12 residues. The CDR3 DNA is TGTGCCAGCAGCTTACTCGTAGATGGCTACACCTTC. Its translation is CASSLLVDGYTF.

This clone was recorded once. V is TRBV2 and J is TRBJ2-5, with 7 positions matching TRBD2. Germline loops: CDR1 SNHLY, CDR2 FYNNEI. This CDR3 comprises 13 residues. V was pared by 4 bases and J by 4 bases, with 3 bases of the junction left unmatched. The chain's CDR3 is CASSGGGIETQYF. The DNA of the CDR3 is TGTGCCAGCAGTGGGGGAGGGATAGAGACCCAGTACTTC.

The chain is built from TRBV11-2 and TRBJ2-1; D is uncertain. Between the trimmed V and J ends, which lost 1 base and 7 bases, there was a span of 14 bases. This CDR3 is 15 amino acids long. Germline CDR1 and CDR2: SGHAT and FQNNGV. The DNA for the CDR3 is TGTGCCAGCAGCTTAGGAGTCTCCGACTCAAATGAGCAGTTCTTC. This encodes CASSLGVSDSNEQFF.

The chain recombines TRBV3-1 (or the pseudogene TRBV3-2) with TRBJ2-6; D possibly corresponds to TRBD2 (6 bases). Trimming removed 0 bases from V and 1 base from J, with 10 bases in between. The CDR3 consists of 17 residues. Germline CDR1 and CDR2: LGHDT and YNNKEL (reference sequence). CDR3 DNA sequence: TGTGCCAGCAGCCAAGAAGCCCTAGCGTCTGGGGCCAACGTCCTGACTTTC. Translating gives CASSQEALASGANVLTF.

The chain uses TRBV6-5 and TRBJ2-7, with D tentatively TRBD2 (5 bases). Germline CDR1 reads MNHEY; CDR2 reads SVGAGI. This CDR3 comprises 16 residues. V was cut by 0 bases and J by 7 bases, with 19 bases left in between. The CDR3 DNA reads as TGTGCCAGCAGTTACTCGATTTATGAACCTCGAGGGGAGCAGTACTTC. Translating gives CASSYSIYEPRGEQYF.

The genes are TRBV6-8 and TRBJ1-6, with D possibly TRBD1 on 5 matching bases. This CDR3 spans 15 amino acids. Trimming pared 3 bases from V and 8 bases from J, leaving 14 bases between. Per germline, CDR1 MNHGY and CDR2 SAAAGT. CDR3 DNA sequence: TGTGCCAGCAGTTATTTAAGACAGAAGGATTCACCCCTCCACTTT. Protein product: CASSYLRQKDSPLHF.